This T cell receptor beta chain originates from a study of pediatric ulcerative colitis. The CDR3 extends over 12 amino acids. Germline V gene sequence: CDR1 WSHSY, CDR2 SAAADI. V was cut by 7 bases and J by 3 bases, with 10 bases left in between. TCRdb keeps only in-frame clones here, not all; method: immunoSEQ multiplex PCR. This sample has about 17,000 clones, with about 74% found just once. The rectum was sampled with one to two pinch biopsies at colonoscopy. The chain is built from TRBV10-2 and TRBJ2-7, with a weak D call TRBD1 (6 bases). The clonotype originates from a girl aged 5-17 years with moderate ulcerative colitis. Sequencing used gut tissue. The CDR3 coding sequence is TGCGCCAGCAAATACAGGGACTACGAGCAGTACTTC. This gives the protein CASKYRDYEQYF.